These T cell receptor beta chains were read from a single sample in a study of T cell responses to AZD1222 COVID-19 vaccine. Only in-frame clones appear in the TCRdb table, and some are missing; sequencing was by immunoSEQ multiplex PCR. Of about 100,000 clones listed, around nine tenths are singletons. This specimen was peripheral blood, taken on day 0 of AZD1222 vaccination. All receptors come from an adult in good health. Both conserved end residues are part of each CDR3. The D gene is left open where the match is weak. The size field is filled for only some rows; it gives once, few, many or a size class.

CDR3: CASSFNSEGNQPQHF; DNA: TGTGCCAGCAGCTTCAATTCAGAGGGCAATCAGCCCCAGCATTTT; D: NA; V: TRBV7-9; size: NA; J: TRBJ1-5
CDR3: CASSSGVGANVLTF; DNA: TGTGCCAGTAGCTCGGGGGTTGGGGCCAACGTCCTGACTTTC; D: NA; V: TRBV19; size: NA; J: TRBJ2-6
CDR3: CASSLSGSYNEQFF; DNA: TGCGCCAGCAGCCTAAGCGGGTCCTACAATGAGCAGTTCTTC; D: NA; V: TRBV5-1; size: NA; J: TRBJ2-1
CDR3: CASTQDPTNSPLHF; DNA: TGCGCCAGCACCCAAGACCCTACGAATTCACCCCTCCACTTT; D: NA; V: TRBV10-2; size: NA; J: TRBJ1-6
CDR3: CASRYRASYGYTF; DNA: TGTGCCAGCAGGTACAGGGCTTCCTATGGCTACACCTTC; D: NA; V: TRBV27; size: NA; J: TRBJ1-2
CDR3: CSASPWTSGRGGGAKNIQYF; DNA: TGCAGTGCTAGTCCATGGACTAGCGGGAGAGGTGGGGGAGCCAAAAACATTCAGTACTTC; D: TRBD2; V: TRBV20-1; size: NA; J: TRBJ2-4
CDR3: CASSLAGKRIYEQYF; DNA: TGTGCCAGCAGCCTAGCGGGAAAAAGAATTTACGAGCAGTACTTC; D: TRBD2; V: TRBV28; size: NA; J: TRBJ2-7
CDR3: CASSFTYPPDTQYF; DNA: TGTGCCAGCAGCTTTACCTATCCCCCAGATACGCAGTATTTT; D: NA; V: TRBV5-6; size: NA; J: TRBJ2-3
CDR3: CASRASGEYEQYF; DNA: TGTGCCAGCAGGGCCAGCGGGGAGTACGAGCAGTACTTC; D: TRBD2; V: TRBV6-5; size: NA; J: TRBJ2-7
CDR3: CASSLRLVEGYTF; DNA: TGTGCCAGCAGTTTAAGATTGGTGGAAGGCTACACCTTC; D: NA; V: TRBV12-3/TRBV12-4; size: NA; J: TRBJ1-2
CDR3: CASSSGVQPQHF; DNA: TGTGCCAGCAGCTCAGGGGTTCAGCCCCAGCATTTT; D: NA; V: TRBV9; size: NA; J: TRBJ1-5
CDR3: CASSLAPQGAESGYTF; DNA: TGTGCCAGCAGCTTAGCACCACAGGGGGCAGAGTCTGGCTACACCTTC; D: TRBD1; V: TRBV11-2; size: few; J: TRBJ1-2
CDR3: CASSLGQGRVNAFF; DNA: TGTGCCAGCAGCTTAGGACAGGGCCGGGTGAATGCTTTCTTT; D: TRBD1; V: TRBV7-2; size: NA; J: TRBJ1-1
CDR3: CASSGTRGQGYNEQFF; DNA: TGCGCCAGCAGTGGGACCCGGGGACAGGGATACAATGAGCAGTTCTTC; D: TRBD1; V: TRBV10-1; size: NA; J: TRBJ2-1
CDR3: CASTLLWPRYEQYF; DNA: TGTGCCAGCACCCTTCTCTGGCCCCGCTACGAGCAGTACTTC; D: NA; V: TRBV28; size: NA; J: TRBJ2-7
CDR3: CASRRSDEQFF; DNA: TGTGCCAGCCGGCGTTCGGATGAGCAGTTCTTC; D: NA; V: TRBV3-1/TRBV3-2; size: once; J: TRBJ2-1
CDR3: CASSFPFGITTGVGTDTQYF; DNA: TGTGCCAGCAGTTTTCCATTTGGAATTACTACAGGGGTAGGGACAGATACGCAGTATTTT; D: TRBD1; V: TRBV28; size: NA; J: TRBJ2-3
CDR3: CASSIGTVSNQPQHF; DNA: TGTGCCAGCAGCATTGGGACAGTTAGCAATCAGCCCCAGCATTTT; D: TRBD1; V: TRBV27; size: NA; J: TRBJ1-5
CDR3: CASRQYTEAFF; DNA: TGTGCCAGCAGACAGTACACTGAAGCTTTCTTT; D: NA; V: TRBV2; size: large; J: TRBJ1-1
CDR3: CAVHSGNTIYF; DNA: TGTGCCGTCCACTCTGGAAACACCATATATTTT; D: NA; V: TRBV19; size: NA; J: TRBJ1-3
CDR3: CASSPPQGRQPQHF; DNA: TGTGCCAGTAGTCCCCCACAGGGGCGACAGCCCCAGCATTTT; D: TRBD1; V: TRBV19; size: once; J: TRBJ1-5
CDR3: CASSIGDSPYNEQFF; DNA: TGTGCCAGTAGTATTGGGGACAGTCCCTACAATGAGCAGTTCTTC; D: TRBD1; V: TRBV19; size: NA; J: TRBJ2-1
CDR3: CASRGGFTEKLFF; DNA: TGTGCCAGCAGAGGGGGTTTTACTGAAAAACTGTTTTTT; D: NA; V: TRBV25-1; size: NA; J: TRBJ1-4
CDR3: CASSPGQKVYGYTF; DNA: TGTGCCAGCAGTCCAGGACAGAAAGTCTATGGCTACACCTTC; D: NA; V: TRBV27; size: NA; J: TRBJ1-2
CDR3: CAWSHTEAFF; DNA: TGTGCCTGGAGTCACACTGAAGCTTTCTTT; D: NA; V: TRBV30; size: NA; J: TRBJ1-1
CDR3: CASSLDWYGGSNQPQHF; DNA: TGTGCCAGCAGCTTAGATTGGTATGGGGGAAGCAATCAGCCCCAGCATTTT; D: NA; V: TRBV7-9; size: NA; J: TRBJ1-5
CDR3: CASSHGEGRYGYTF; DNA: TGCGCCAGCAGCCACGGGGAAGGTAGATATGGCTACACCTTC; D: NA; V: TRBV4-1; size: NA; J: TRBJ1-2
CDR3: CASSQVSVNDYGYTF; DNA: TGTGCCAGCAGCCAAGTTTCCGTGAACGACTATGGCTACACCTTC; D: NA; V: TRBV14; size: NA; J: TRBJ1-2
CDR3: CASSLADRNTDTQYF; DNA: TGTGCCAGCAGTTTAGCGGACAGAAACACAGATACGCAGTATTTT; D: NA; V: TRBV27; size: NA; J: TRBJ2-3
CDR3: CASSTNRGGYTF; DNA: TGTGCCAGCAGCACCAACAGGGGGGGCTACACCTTC; D: TRBD1; V: TRBV7-9; size: NA; J: TRBJ1-2
CDR3: CASSLGQRGIYNEQFF; DNA: TGTGCCAGCAGCTTAGGGCAGCGAGGGATTTACAATGAGCAGTTCTTC; D: NA; V: TRBV7-9; size: NA; J: TRBJ2-1
CDR3: CASSSTSPREQYF; DNA: TGTGCCAGCAGTTCCACCTCTCCGAGAGAGCAGTACTTC; D: NA; V: TRBV27; size: NA; J: TRBJ2-7
CDR3: CASSSRQGFFHDEQFF; DNA: TGTGCCAGCAGTTCTCGACAGGGGTTCTTTCATGATGAGCAGTTCTTC; D: TRBD1; V: TRBV27; size: NA; J: TRBJ2-1
CDR3: CASSGTSASYEQYF; DNA: TGTGCCAGCAGCGGGACTAGCGCCTCCTACGAGCAGTACTTC; D: TRBD2; V: TRBV11-2; size: NA; J: TRBJ2-7
CDR3: CASLSQGQGVYGYTF; DNA: TGTGCCAGCCTGAGCCAGGGACAGGGGGTCTATGGCTACACCTTC; D: TRBD1; V: TRBV28; size: NA; J: TRBJ1-2
CDR3: CASSLSSSNYGYTF; DNA: TGTGCCAGCAGCCTCTCAAGCTCTAACTATGGCTACACCTTC; D: NA; V: TRBV3-1/TRBV3-2; size: NA; J: TRBJ1-2
CDR3: CASSQSSGARSTGELFF; DNA: TGTGCCAGCAGCCAAAGTTCGGGCGCTAGAAGCACCGGGGAGCTGTTTTTT; D: NA; V: TRBV3-1/TRBV3-2; size: NA; J: TRBJ2-2
CDR3: CASSAQATEKLFF; DNA: TGTGCCAGCAGCGCACAGGCGACTGAAAAACTGTTTTTT; D: NA; V: TRBV7-8; size: NA; J: TRBJ1-4
CDR3: CASAFGGSIYGYTF; DNA: TGTGCCAGCGCTTTCGGGGGTTCCATCTATGGCTACACCTTC; D: NA; V: TRBV27; size: NA; J: TRBJ1-2
CDR3: CASSLRAGGTGELFF; DNA: TGTGCCAGCAGCTTAAGGGCAGGGGGCACCGGGGAGCTGTTTTTT; D: TRBD1; V: TRBV7-3; size: few; J: TRBJ2-2
CDR3: CASSPPRGPLHF; DNA: TGTGCCAGCAGCCCTCCCAGGGGACCCCTCCACTTT; D: NA; V: TRBV28; size: few; J: TRBJ1-6
CDR3: CASSVGSGFETQYF; DNA: TGCGCCAGCAGCGTTGGGTCGGGCTTCGAGACCCAGTACTTC; D: NA; V: TRBV5-1; size: NA; J: TRBJ2-5
CDR3: CASSLRGPHEQFF; DNA: TGTGCCAGCAGTTTACGGGGGCCCCATGAGCAGTTCTTC; D: NA; V: TRBV27; size: NA; J: TRBJ2-1
CDR3: CASRSSWGSDSGYTF; DNA: TGTGCCAGCAGATCGTCTTGGGGCTCGGACTCTGGCTACACCTTC; D: NA; V: TRBV27; size: once; J: TRBJ1-2
CDR3: CASSPKREWNTGELFF; DNA: TGTGCCAGCAGTCCAAAGCGGGAGTGGAACACCGGGGAGCTGTTTTTT; D: TRBD2; V: TRBV28; size: NA; J: TRBJ2-2
CDR3: CASSVAATGFSEKLFF; DNA: TGTGCCAGCAGCGTAGCCGCTACAGGGTTTAGTGAAAAACTGTTTTTT; D: NA; V: TRBV9; size: NA; J: TRBJ1-4
CDR3: CASEGVATSSPLHF; DNA: TGTGCCAGTGAGGGGGTGGCCACCAGTTCACCCCTCCACTTT; D: NA; V: TRBV19; size: few; J: TRBJ1-6
CDR3: CASSPRTSGNEQFF; DNA: TGTGCCAGCAGCCCGAGGACTAGCGGAAATGAGCAGTTCTTC; D: TRBD2; V: TRBV11-3; size: NA; J: TRBJ2-1
CDR3: CASSQGTGSTDTQYF; DNA: TGCGCCAGCAGCCAGGGGACAGGTAGCACAGATACGCAGTATTTT; D: TRBD1; V: TRBV4-1; size: NA; J: TRBJ2-3